Below, 5 T cell receptor beta chains from the same sample are listed, as sequenced in a study of blood T cell repertoires in COVID-19. Produced via immunoSEQ multiplex PCR; TCRdb's table is partial and in-frame only. The sample shows 84,000 or so clones, 70% to 80% of them seen only once. Sequencing was performed on peripheral blood. The receptors were gathered from a human donor in a cohort sampled during active COVID-19.

The chain recombines TRBV28 with TRBJ2-3; 9 nucleotides agree with TRBD2. Trimming cost V 6 bases and J 5 bases; bases outside gene matches: 9. This CDR3 is built from 15 residues. Germline values: CDR1 MDHEN, CDR2 SYDVKM. CDR3 coding DNA: TGTGCCAGCAGCGATAGCGGGAGTGCCCTAGATACGCAGTATTTT. It encodes CASSDSGSALDTQYF.

This clone was seen ten or more times. The V gene is TRBV5-1, the J gene TRBJ2-7; weak D call: TRBD1 (6 bases). Between the trimmed V and J ends, which lost 0 bases and 4 bases, there was a span of 11 bases. Germline loops: CDR1 SGHRS, CDR2 YFSETQ. The CDR3 length is 14 residues. The CDR3 nucleotides are TGCGCCAGCAGCTTGGGGGGGCTCGTGTACGAGCAGTACTTC. This translates into CASSLGGLVYEQYF.

The genes are TRBV6-2 or TRBV6-3 and TRBJ2-4; 10 bases map to TRBD2. The CDR3 is 16 residues long. Germline assignment: CDR1 MNHEY and CDR2 SVGEGT. Trimming cost V 7 bases and J 10 bases; bases outside gene matches: 16. CDR3 residues: CASTPGALAGENIQYF. The DNA of the CDR3 is TGTGCCAGCACCCCCGGGGCTCTAGCGGGAGAGAATATTCAGTACTTC.

The rearrangement uses TRBV19 and TRBJ2-7; TRBD2 aligns across 8 bases. Trimming at V came to 5 bases and at J to 3 bases, leaving 9 bases not matched to a gene. Per germline, CDR1 LNHDA and CDR2 SQIVND (reference sequence). CDR3 size: 15 residues. DNA for the CDR3: TGTGCCAGTAGTTCAGCGGGAGTCTCCCACTACGAGCAGTACTTC. The encoded protein is CASSSAGVSHYEQYF. Filled out from reference TRBV19 and TRBJ2-7, the complete variable domain reads DGGITQSPKYLFRKEGQNVTLSCEQNLNHDAMYWYRQDPGQGLRLIYYSQIVNDFQKGDIAEGYSVSREKKESFPLTVTSAQKNPTAFYLCASSSAGVSHYEQYFGPGTRLTVT.

The chain combines TRBV7-8 with TRBJ2-3; D unresolved. Germline V lookup: CDR1 SGHVS, CDR2 FQNEAQ. The CDR3 contains 15 residues. V lost 6 bases to trimming and J lost 2 bases, with 15 bases between them. The CDR3 region is CASRVGFFSTDTQYF. The CDR3 nucleotides are TGTGCCAGCAGGGTCGGGTTCTTCTCCACAGATACGCAGTATTTT.